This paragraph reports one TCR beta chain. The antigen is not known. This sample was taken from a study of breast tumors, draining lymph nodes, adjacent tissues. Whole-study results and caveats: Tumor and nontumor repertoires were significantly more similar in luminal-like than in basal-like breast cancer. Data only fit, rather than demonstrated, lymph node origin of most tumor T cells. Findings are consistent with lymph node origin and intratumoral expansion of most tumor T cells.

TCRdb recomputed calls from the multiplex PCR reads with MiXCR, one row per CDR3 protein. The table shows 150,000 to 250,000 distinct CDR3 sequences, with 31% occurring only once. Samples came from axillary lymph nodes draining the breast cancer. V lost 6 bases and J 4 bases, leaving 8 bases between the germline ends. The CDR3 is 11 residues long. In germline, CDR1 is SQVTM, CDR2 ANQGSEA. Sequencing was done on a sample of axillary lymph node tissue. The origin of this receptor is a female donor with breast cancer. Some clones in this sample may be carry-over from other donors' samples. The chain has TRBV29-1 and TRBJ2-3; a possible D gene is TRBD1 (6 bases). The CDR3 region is CSVRTADTQYF. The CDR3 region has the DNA TGCAGCGTAAGGACAGCAGATACGCAGTATTTT.